This T cell receptor beta chain comes out of a study of CD8 T cells in Susac syndrome. Regarding the study as a whole: Within total CD8+ repertoires, sixteen Susac-specific public clones were found, and within CD8+ TEMRA repertoires, 4 to 6.

The ends were cut back, 5 bases at V and 7 bases at J, with 8 bases in the middle. The length of the CDR3 is 11 residues. Germline V gene lookup returns CDR1 DFQATT and CDR2 SNEGSKA (reference sequence). Worth noting for this clonotype: The antigen remains unidentified.

Reverse transcription of roughly 0.5 to 1 ug RNA was carried out with random hexamers. Amplification of TCR beta CDR3 was carried out by immunoSEQ multiplex PCR, which covered 54 Vbeta and 13 Jbeta segments. Using its own MiXCR run on the immunoSEQ multiplex PCR reads, TCRdb lists one record per CDR3 protein. The sample has around 150,000 distinct CDR3 sequences, around 93% seen once; the top ten hold about 0.18%. Under recently defined diagnostic criteria, the patients with Susac syndrome qualified as having definite or probable disease. The TCR sequence derives from a human donor with Susac syndrome. The rearrangement links TRBV20-1 to TRBJ2-2; D is uncertain. Sequencing input: CD8+ T cells from PBMCs. In nucleotides, the CDR3 is TGCAGTGCTCCCGTGGACGGGGAGCTGTTTTTT. Translated: CSAPVDGELFF.